The 16 T cell receptor beta chains given below trace back to one sample, sequenced in a study of PD-1 blockade in classical Hodgkin lymphoma. Every patient experienced relapse after autologous stem cell transplantation, and brentuximab vedotin exposure varied. Sequencing was performed with immunoSEQ multiplex PCR; in TCRdb, only in-frame clones are kept and a portion is missing. In the table there are about 40,000 clones, over 80% of which are singletons. The sample consisted of peripheral blood mononuclear cells (PBMCs), taken at baseline. The receptors derive from a human donor with classical Hodgkin lymphoma.

The chain combines TRBV2 with TRBJ2-2; D may be TRBD1 (6 bases). The CDR3 length is 16 residues. The V and J ends lost 4 bases and 2 bases respectively, with 14 bases between them. Germline-derived CDR1 and CDR2 are SNHLY and FYNNEI. CDR3 sequence (DNA): TGTGCCAGCAGTGGGGGGCGGAAGGCAAACACCGGGGAGCTGTTTTTT. This gives the protein CASSGGRKANTGELFF.

The genes are TRBV28 and TRBJ2-3; 7 nucleotides line up with TRBD1. The CDR3 loop spans 15 amino acids. The germline CDR1 and CDR2 sequences are MDHEN and SYDVKM. V trimming: 5 bases; J trimming: 4 bases; junction bases outside the gene matches: 9. The CDR3 here is CASSPTGVEADTQYF. The CDR3 region has the DNA TGTGCCAGCAGTCCCACAGGGGTGGAGGCAGATACGCAGTATTTT.

CDR3 in DNA: TGTGCCAGCAGCTTTTATCGCAATCGGAGAGCCGCAGATACGCAGTATTTT. This gives the protein CASSFYRNRRAADTQYF. The genes are TRBV7-2 and TRBJ2-3; D is undetermined. Trimming took 3 bases from V and 4 from J, leaving 20 bases between them. CDR3 length: 17 residues. Germline V gene lookup returns CDR1 SGHTA and CDR2 FQGNSA.

The rearrangement uses TRBV6-6 and TRBJ2-2; TRBD2 is a possible D gene (5 bases). This CDR3 comprises 13 residues. Per germline, CDR1 MNHNY and CDR2 SVGAGI (reference sequence). Between the trimmed V and J ends, which lost 2 bases and 5 bases, there was a span of 6 bases. In DNA form, the CDR3 reads TGTGCCAGCAGTTACCGGGATACCGGGGAGCTGTTTTTT. It yields the protein CASSYRDTGELFF.

V and J are TRBV7-9 and TRBJ1-1; possibly TRBD1 for D (5 bases). Germline CDR1 is SEHNR and CDR2 is FQNEAQ (reference sequence). The CDR3 length is 14 residues. V lost 6 bases to trimming and J lost 1 base, with 12 bases between them. Written as DNA, the CDR3 is TGTGCCAGCAGTCCGGGACGGCAGAACACTGAAGCTTTCTTT. This gives the protein CASSPGRQNTEAFF.

This clone was picked up a small number of times. V usage is TRBV7-9 and J usage is TRBJ1-2; 7 nucleotides match TRBD1. Germline CDR1 and CDR2: SEHNR and FQNEAQ (reference sequence). This CDR3 has 15 amino acids. Trimming cost V 4 bases and J 4 bases; bases outside gene matches: 9. The CDR3 sequence: CASSSAGTAIYGYTF. The CDR3 DNA sequence: TGTGCCAGCAGCTCAGCTGGGACAGCAATCTATGGCTACACCTTC.

The chain has TRBV21-1 and TRBJ2-7; TRBD1, the D gene given by the table, was not confirmed from the DNA. TRBV21-1 is tagged as a pseudogene. There are 15 residues in the CDR3. CDR3 amino acids: CASSARDRGTYEQYF. CDR3 sequence (DNA): TGTGCCAGCAGCGCCCGGGACAGGGGGACCTACGAGCAGTACTTC.

The chain has TRBV18 and TRBJ2-3, with 9 bases that match TRBD2. The CDR3 totals 14 residues. With 8 bases clipped from V and 2 bases from J, the junction kept 5 bases outside the gene matches. Germline V gives CDR1 KGHSH, CDR2 LQKENI. The CDR3 region has the DNA TGTGCCAGCCGGATAGCGGGAGTCACAGATACGCAGTATTTT. Encoded protein: CASRIAGVTDTQYF.

The chain carries TRBV5-6 and TRBJ1-2; 9 nucleotides match TRBD1. Per the germline V gene, CDR1 is SGHDT and CDR2 is YYEEEE. The CDR3 is made up of 13 amino acids. The V segment lost 6 bases and the J segment 4 bases; nucleotides outside the gene matches: 4. The CDR3 nucleotides read TGTGCCAGCACCGGACAGGGGACCTATGGCTACACCTTC. It translates to CASTGQGTYGYTF. Together with reference TRBV5-6 and TRBJ1-2, the CDR3 gives the full variable domain: DAGVTQSPTHLIKTRGQQVTLRCSPKSGHDTVSWYQQALGQGPQFIFQYYEEEERQRGNFPDRFSGHQFPNYSSELNVNALLLGDSALYLCASTGQGTYGYTFGSGTRLTVV.

The rearrangement joins TRBV7-2 to TRBJ2-3; D is undetermined. The length of the CDR3 is 14 residues. V was trimmed by 6 bases and J by 0 bases, leaving 10 bases between them. The germline V gene has CDR1 SGHTA and CDR2 FQGNSA. As DNA, the CDR3 is TGTGCCAGCAGATCCGACGTGAGCACAGATACGCAGTATTTT. The encoded protein is CASRSDVSTDTQYF. Filled out from reference TRBV7-2 and TRBJ2-3, the complete variable domain reads GAGVSQSPSNKVTEKGKDVELRCDPISGHTALYWYRQSLGQGLEFLIYFQGNSAPDKSGLPSDRFSAERTGGSVSTLTIQRTQQEDSAVYLCASRSDVSTDTQYFGPGTRLTVL.

This chain joins TRBV19 and TRBJ2-7; D perhaps matches TRBD2 (5 bases). CDR1 and CDR2 (germline): LNHDA, SQIVND (reference sequence). This CDR3 has 14 residues. Trimming pared 4 bases from V and 1 base from J, leaving 11 bases between. In DNA form, the CDR3 reads TGTGCCAGTAGTAGAGATTGGAGGTCCTACGAGCAGTACTTC. As protein: CASSRDWRSYEQYF.

This CDR3 reads CASHSRDRGRDEQFF. The CDR3 DNA is TGTGCCAGTCATTCTCGAGACAGGGGGCGGGATGAGCAGTTCTTC. This chain links TRBV19 with TRBJ2-1; 10 bases align to TRBD1. V trimming: 8 bases; J trimming: 8 bases; junction bases outside the gene matches: 12. The germline gives CDR1 LNHDA, CDR2 SQIVND (reference sequence). The CDR3 has 15 amino acids. Drawing the rest from reference TRBV19 and TRBJ2-1, the complete variable domain is DGGITQSPKYLFRKEGQNVTLSCEQNLNHDAMYWYRQDPGQGLRLIYYSQIVNDFQKGDIAEGYSVSREKKESFPLTVTSAQKNPTAFYLCASHSRDRGRDEQFFGPGTRLTVL.

The chain uses TRBV6-6 and TRBJ1-2; D call uncertain. The CDR3 is 15 amino acids. From germline, CDR1 is MNHNY and CDR2 SVGAGI (reference sequence). Trimming took off 6 bases at V and 2 bases at J, with 16 bases between the two ends. Here the CDR3 reads CASRPPTTGNYGYTF. Written as DNA, the CDR3 is TGTGCCAGCAGGCCACCGACGACGGGGAACTATGGCTACACCTTC.

V gene TRBV11-2 combines with J gene TRBJ2-7; D is perhaps TRBD2 (5 bases). The CDR3 totals 12 residues. V lost 5 bases and J 3 bases, leaving 8 bases between the germline ends. Germline V gives CDR1 SGHAT, CDR2 FQNNGV. The CDR3 sequence: CASSLRDYEQYF. CDR3 bases: TGTGCCAGCAGCCTACGGGACTACGAGCAGTACTTC.

The J gene is TRBJ2-3, the V gene TRBV10-3, with a weak D call TRBD1 (5 bases). Germline loops: CDR1 ENHRY, CDR2 SYGVKD. Trimming took 10 bases from V and 6 from J, leaving 23 bases between them. The CDR3 has 15 amino acids. The CDR3 here is CATSSVGQGRDTQYF. In DNA form, the CDR3 reads TGTGCCACAAGTTCAGTTGGGCAGGGAAGGGATACGCAGTATTTT.

The gene calls are TRBV2 and TRBJ2-5; 10 bases line up with TRBD1. V was pared by 2 bases and J by 4 bases, with 4 bases of the junction left unmatched. Per the germline V gene, CDR1 is SNHLY and CDR2 is FYNNEI. The CDR3 runs to 15 residues. CDR3: CASSELRTGGETQYF. The CDR3, as DNA: TGTGCCAGCAGTGAATTAAGGACAGGGGGAGAGACCCAGTACTTC.